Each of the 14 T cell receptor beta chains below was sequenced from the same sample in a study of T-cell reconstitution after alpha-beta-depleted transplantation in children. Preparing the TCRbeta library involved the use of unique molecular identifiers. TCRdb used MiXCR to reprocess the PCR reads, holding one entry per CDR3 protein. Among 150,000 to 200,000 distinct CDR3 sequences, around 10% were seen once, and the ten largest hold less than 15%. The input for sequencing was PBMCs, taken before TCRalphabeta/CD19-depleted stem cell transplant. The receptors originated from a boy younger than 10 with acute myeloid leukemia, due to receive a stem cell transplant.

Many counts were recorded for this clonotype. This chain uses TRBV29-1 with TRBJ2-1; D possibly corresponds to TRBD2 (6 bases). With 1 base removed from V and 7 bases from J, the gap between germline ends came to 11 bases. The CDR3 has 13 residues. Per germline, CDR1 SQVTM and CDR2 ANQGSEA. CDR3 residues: CSVEGLAWNEQFF. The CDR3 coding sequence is TGCAGCGTTGAAGGGCTAGCGTGGAATGAGCAGTTCTTC.

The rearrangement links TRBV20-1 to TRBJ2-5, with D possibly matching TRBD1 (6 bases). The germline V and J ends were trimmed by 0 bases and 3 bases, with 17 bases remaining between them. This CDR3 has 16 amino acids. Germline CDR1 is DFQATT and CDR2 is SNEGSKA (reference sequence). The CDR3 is CSARETGKGSKETQYF. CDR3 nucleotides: TGCAGTGCTAGAGAAACAGGGAAAGGCTCGAAAGAGACCCAGTACTTC.

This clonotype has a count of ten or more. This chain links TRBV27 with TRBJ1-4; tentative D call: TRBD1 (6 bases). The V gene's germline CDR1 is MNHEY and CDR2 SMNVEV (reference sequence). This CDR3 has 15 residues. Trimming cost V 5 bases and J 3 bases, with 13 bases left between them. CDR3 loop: CASSVAQGSNEKLFF. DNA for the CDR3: TGTGCCAGCAGTGTCGCACAGGGTTCTAATGAAAAACTGTTTTTT.

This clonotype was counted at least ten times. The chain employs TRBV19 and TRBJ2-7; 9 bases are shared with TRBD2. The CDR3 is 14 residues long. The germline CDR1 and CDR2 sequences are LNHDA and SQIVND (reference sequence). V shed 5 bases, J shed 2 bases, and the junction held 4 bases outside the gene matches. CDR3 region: CASSATSGPYEQYF. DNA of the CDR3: TGTGCCAGTAGTGCGACTAGCGGACCCTACGAGCAGTACTTC.

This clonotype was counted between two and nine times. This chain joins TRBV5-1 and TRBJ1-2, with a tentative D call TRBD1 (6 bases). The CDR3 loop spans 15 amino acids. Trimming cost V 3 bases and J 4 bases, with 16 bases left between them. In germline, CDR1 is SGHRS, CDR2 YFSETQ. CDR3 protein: CASSSSQGYVYGYTF. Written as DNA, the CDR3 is TGCGCCAGCAGCTCATCACAGGGCTATGTCTATGGCTACACCTTC.

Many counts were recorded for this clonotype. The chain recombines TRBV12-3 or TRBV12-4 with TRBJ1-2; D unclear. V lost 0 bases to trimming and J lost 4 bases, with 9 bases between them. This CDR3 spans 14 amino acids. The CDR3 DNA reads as TGTGCCAGCAGTTTAGCGCAGAAAATCTATGGCTACACCTTC. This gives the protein CASSLAQKIYGYTF.

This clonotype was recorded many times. CDR3 nucleotides: TGTGCCAGCAGCTCTGGGACAGCATTCTTCTACGAGCAGTACTTC. This sequence encodes CASSSGTAFFYEQYF. The chain is built from TRBV28 and TRBJ2-7; 7 bases are a match to TRBD1. J lost 3 bases, V lost 6 bases, and 11 bases had no gene match. Germline CDR1 MDHEN, CDR2 SYDVKM. The CDR3 is made up of 15 amino acids.

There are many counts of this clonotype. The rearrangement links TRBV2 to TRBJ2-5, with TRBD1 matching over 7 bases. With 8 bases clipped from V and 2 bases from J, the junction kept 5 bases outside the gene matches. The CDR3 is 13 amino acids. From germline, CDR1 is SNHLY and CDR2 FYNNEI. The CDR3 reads CASLRDRQETQYF. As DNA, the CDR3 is TGTGCCAGCTTAAGGGACAGACAAGAGACCCAGTACTTC. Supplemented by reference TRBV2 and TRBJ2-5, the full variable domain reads EPEVTQTPSHQVTQMGQEVILRCVPISNHLYFYWYRQILGQKVEFLVSFYNNEISEKSEIFDDQFSVERPDGSNFTLKIRSTKLEDSAMYFCASLRDRQETQYFGPGTRLLVL.

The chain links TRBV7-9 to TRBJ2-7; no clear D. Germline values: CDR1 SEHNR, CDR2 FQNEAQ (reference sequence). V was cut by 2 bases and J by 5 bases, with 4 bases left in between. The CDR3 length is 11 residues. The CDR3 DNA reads TGTGCCAGCAGCTTACGGAACGAGCAGTACTTC. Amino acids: CASSLRNEQYF.

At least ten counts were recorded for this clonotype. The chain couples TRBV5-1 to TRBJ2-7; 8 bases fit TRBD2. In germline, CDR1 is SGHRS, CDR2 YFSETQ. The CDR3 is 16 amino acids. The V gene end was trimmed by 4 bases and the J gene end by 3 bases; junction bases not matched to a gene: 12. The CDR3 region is CASSPTAKREIYEQYF. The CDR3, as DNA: TGCGCCAGCAGCCCCACTGCGAAGCGGGAGATCTACGAGCAGTACTTC.

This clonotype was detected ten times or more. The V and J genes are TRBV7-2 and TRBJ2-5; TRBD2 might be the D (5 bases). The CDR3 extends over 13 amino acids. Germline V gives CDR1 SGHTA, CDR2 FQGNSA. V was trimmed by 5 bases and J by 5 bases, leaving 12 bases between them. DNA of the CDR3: TGTGCCAGCAGCAATCCTTGGGAGGAGACCCAGTACTTC. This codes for CASSNPWEETQYF.

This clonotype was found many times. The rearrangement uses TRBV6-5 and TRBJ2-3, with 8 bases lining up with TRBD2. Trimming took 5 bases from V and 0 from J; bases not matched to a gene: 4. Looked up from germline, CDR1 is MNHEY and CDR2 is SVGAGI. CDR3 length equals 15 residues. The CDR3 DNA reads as TGTGCCAGCAGTACTAGCGGATCGAGCACAGATACGCAGTATTTT. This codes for CASSTSGSSTDTQYF.

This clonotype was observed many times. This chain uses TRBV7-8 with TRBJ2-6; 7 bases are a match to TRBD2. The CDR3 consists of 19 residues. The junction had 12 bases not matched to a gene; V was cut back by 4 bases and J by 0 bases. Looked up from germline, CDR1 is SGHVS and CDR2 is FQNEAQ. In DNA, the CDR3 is TGTGCCAGCAGCTCCCGGTCCCAGGGAGGGGACTCTGGGGCCAACGTCCTGACTTTC. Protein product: CASSSRSQGGDSGANVLTF. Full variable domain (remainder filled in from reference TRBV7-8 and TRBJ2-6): GAGVSQSPRYKVAKRGQDVALRCDPISGHVSLFWYQQALGQGPEFLTYFQNEAQLDKSGLPSDRFFAERPEGSVSTLKIQRTQQEDSAVYLCASSSRSQGGDSGANVLTFGAGSRLTVL.

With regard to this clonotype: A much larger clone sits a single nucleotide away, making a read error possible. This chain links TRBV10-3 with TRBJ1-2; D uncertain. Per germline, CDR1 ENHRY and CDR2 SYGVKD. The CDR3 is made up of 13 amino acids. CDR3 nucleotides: TGTGCCATCAGTGTAGTACAGCTCTATGGCTACCCCTTC. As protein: CAISVVQLYGYPF.